The 20 T cell receptor beta chains in this list originate from one sample, sequenced in a study of T cell responses to AZD1222 COVID-19 vaccine. The method was immunoSEQ multiplex PCR; TCRdb's version includes in-frame clones alone and lacks a portion of them. The repertoire consists of 100,000 or so clones, with around 84% occurring once and the leading ten covering roughly 6%. The input for sequencing was peripheral blood, taken 28 days after the second AZD1222 dose. The receptors were gathered from an adult who received the AZD1222 COVID-19 vaccine.

The chain recombines TRBV18 with TRBJ2-7; D may match TRBD1 or TRBD2 (6 bases each). Trimming removed 0 bases from V and 3 bases from J, with 15 bases in between. Germline CDR1 is KGHSH and CDR2 is LQKENI. The CDR3 is made up of 16 amino acids. The DNA of the CDR3 is TGTGCCAGCTCACCACCGGGAAGTAGGGGGGTCTACGAGCAGTACTTC. It encodes CASSPPGSRGVYEQYF. The full variable domain, in which reference TRBV18 and TRBJ2-7 provide the parts outside the CDR3, is NAGVMQNPRHLVRRRGQEARLRCSPMKGHSHVYWYRQLPEEGLKFMVYLQKENIIDESGMPKERFSAEFPKEGPSILRIQQVVRGDSAAYFCASSPPGSRGVYEQYFGPGTRLTVT.

This chain links TRBV19 with TRBJ2-7; D remains ambiguous. CDR3 length: 14 amino acids. Germline CDR1 reads LNHDA; CDR2 reads SQIVND (reference sequence). The V end lost 6 bases, the J end lost 1 base, and 13 bases lay between the germline ends. Here the CDR3 reads CASSPRAASYEQYF. In DNA, the CDR3 is TGTGCCAGTAGCCCCCGAGCCGCTTCCTACGAGCAGTACTTC.

This rearrangement joins TRBV6-4 to TRBJ2-1; 8 bases map to TRBD1. Unmatched junction bases numbered 4, after V lost 5 bases and J lost 7 bases. CDR3 length equals 13 residues. In germline, CDR1 is MRHNA, CDR2 SNTAGT. CDR3 nucleotide sequence: TGTGCCAGCAGTATAAACAGGGGGAATGAGCAGTTCTTC. This codes for CASSINRGNEQFF.

The rearrangement links TRBV5-5 to TRBJ1-2; D is undetermined. CDR1 and CDR2 (germline): SGHKS, YYEKEE (reference sequence). Trimming took 1 base from V and 2 from J, leaving 6 bases between them. The CDR3 is made up of 13 amino acids. The CDR3 DNA reads TGTGCCAGCAGCTTGATAGAGAACTATGGCTACACCTTC. It is translated as CASSLIENYGYTF.

The chain couples TRBV19 to TRBJ1-4, with 7 bases aligning to TRBD1. CDR3 size: 18 residues. Germline assignment: CDR1 LNHDA and CDR2 SQIVND (reference sequence). The V segment lost 2 bases and the J segment 0 bases; nucleotides outside the gene matches: 9. In DNA, the CDR3 is TGTGCCAGTAGTATAAAACTCCCAGGGGGAGCAACTAATGAAAAACTGTTTTTT. It specifies CASSIKLPGGATNEKLFF.

The V gene is TRBV28, the J gene TRBJ1-1; D remains ambiguous. CDR1 MDHEN and CDR2 SYDVKM come from the germline V gene. The CDR3 length is 9 residues. Trimming left V 8 bases short and J 7 bases short, with 5 bases between. In DNA, the CDR3 is TGTGCCAGCGGGCGTGAAGCTTTCTTT. Translating gives CASGREAFF.

The V gene is TRBV7-3, the J gene TRBJ2-5; 9 bases match TRBD2. Unmatched junction bases numbered 6, after V lost 5 bases and J lost 2 bases. The CDR3 runs to 15 residues. The germline CDR1 and CDR2 sequences are SGHTA and FQGTGA. This CDR3 reads CASSLQRGVQETQYF. The CDR3 region has the DNA TGTGCCAGCAGCCTACAGCGGGGGGTTCAAGAGACCCAGTACTTC.

This chain uses TRBV7-9 with TRBJ2-5; a weak D match, TRBD2 (5 bases). Trimming pared 5 bases from V and 2 bases from J, leaving 15 bases between. CDR3 length: 15 residues. Germline assignment: CDR1 SEHNR and CDR2 FQNEAQ (reference sequence). CDR3 loop: CASSPVAPGQETQYF. The CDR3, as DNA: TGTGCCAGCAGCCCCGTCGCACCGGGGCAAGAGACCCAGTACTTC.

The chain employs TRBV9 and TRBJ1-2; 9 bases match TRBD1. In germline, CDR1 is SGDLS, CDR2 YYNGEE. The CDR3 contains 15 residues. Trimming cost V 1 base and J 5 bases; bases outside gene matches: 6. CDR3 DNA: TGTGCCAGCAGCGTAATGGGGACAGGGAGGTATGGCTACACCTTC. Amino acid sequence: CASSVMGTGRYGYTF.

This chain joins TRBV3-1 (or the pseudogene TRBV3-2) and TRBJ2-5; a weak D match, TRBD2 (6 bases). CDR1 is LGHDT, CDR2 YNNKEL, per germline (reference sequence). The CDR3 contains 18 residues. Trimming left V 1 base short and J 1 base short, with 19 bases between. As DNA, the CDR3 is TGTGCCAGCAGCCAAGGGGATGGAGCAGCGGGCTCCCAAGAGACCCAGTACTTC. It yields the protein CASSQGDGAAGSQETQYF.

V and J are TRBV6-6 and TRBJ2-6, with 7 positions matching TRBD1. CDR1 is MNHNY and CDR2 is SVGAGI in the germline V gene (reference sequence). The trim removed 5 bases at V and 2 bases at J, leaving 3 bases unmatched. The CDR3 has 15 residues. The CDR3 here is CASSNGQAGANVLTF. The CDR3 DNA reads as TGTGCCAGCAGTAACGGACAGGCTGGGGCCAACGTCCTGACTTTC.

The chain recombines TRBV28 with TRBJ1-5; perhaps TRBD1 as D (5 bases). The ends were cut back, 5 bases at V and 0 bases at J, with 14 bases in the middle. Germline CDR1 is MDHEN and CDR2 is SYDVKM. There are 16 residues in the CDR3. CDR3 sequence reads: CASSARQSYSNQPQHF. The CDR3 nucleotides read TGTGCCAGCAGTGCCCGACAGAGTTATAGCAATCAGCCCCAGCATTTT.

The genes are TRBV6-5 and TRBJ1-1; D gene unclear. Germline V lookup: CDR1 MNHEY, CDR2 SVGAGI. Trimming removed 2 bases at V and 5 bases at J, with 12 bases between. The CDR3 has 14 residues. This CDR3 is CASSYAGGRTEAFF. CDR3 nucleotide sequence: TGTGCCAGCAGTTACGCCGGAGGGAGGACTGAAGCTTTCTTT.

V and J are TRBV28 and TRBJ1-2; maybe TRBD1 (5 bases). V was clipped by 5 bases and J by 6 bases, with 13 bases between them. Germline V gene data show CDR1 as MDHEN and CDR2 as SYDVKM. This CDR3 has 13 residues. CDR3 region: CASSPGTPNGYTF. The CDR3 DNA follows: TGTGCCAGCAGTCCCGGGACCCCTAATGGCTACACCTTC.

CDR3 loop: CASSLAPVEGTWGKDTEAFF. The CDR3 region has the DNA TGTGCCAGCAGCTTAGCGCCAGTTGAAGGGACCTGGGGGAAGGACACTGAAGCTTTCTTT. The chain uses TRBV7-6 and TRBJ1-1; a weak D match, TRBD1 (5 bases). There are 20 residues in the CDR3. Germline lookup yields CDR1 SGHVS and CDR2 FNYEAQ. The V and J ends lost 0 bases and 3 bases respectively, with 26 bases between them.

The chain is built from TRBV5-1 and TRBJ2-2, with 8 bases matching TRBD1. CDR3 size: 14 residues. The V gene's germline CDR1 is SGHRS and CDR2 YFSETQ. J was trimmed by 7 bases and V by 5 bases; bases with no gene match: 7. The CDR3 bases are TGCGCCAGCAGGAAGACAGGGGAGGTCGGGGAGCTGTTTTTT. Translation gives CASRKTGEVGELFF.

CDR3 sequence: CASSLESGNTEAFF. CDR3 coding DNA: TGCGCCAGCAGCTTGGAGTCGGGGAACACTGAAGCTTTCTTT. The J gene is TRBJ1-1, the V gene TRBV5-1; the D is unclear. This CDR3 is 14 amino acids long. Trimming shortened V by 0 bases and J by 1 base, and 7 bases separated the two germline ends. The germline V gene has CDR1 SGHRS and CDR2 YFSETQ.

V is TRBV5-5 and J is TRBJ2-7; TRBD1 is a possible D gene (7 bases). The CDR3 totals 18 residues. V gave up 0 bases and J gave up 2 bases, with 21 bases separating them. Germline assignment: CDR1 SGHKS and CDR2 YYEKEE (reference sequence). CDR3 region: CASSLEGAPGLGTYEQYF. CDR3 coding DNA: TGTGCCAGCAGCTTGGAGGGGGCACCGGGACTGGGAACCTACGAGCAGTACTTC.

The chain links TRBV11-2 to TRBJ2-5; D unclear. The CDR3 loop spans 11 amino acids. Germline values: CDR1 SGHAT, CDR2 FQNNGV. V was shortened by 2 bases and J by 4 bases, with 2 bases between the two germline ends. CDR3 sequence (DNA): TGTGCCAGCAGCTTAAGAGAGACCCAGTACTTC. Translating it yields CASSLRETQYF.

This rearrangement joins TRBV18 to TRBJ2-1; 7 positions match TRBD1. The germline gives CDR1 KGHSH, CDR2 LQKENI. The CDR3 has 15 amino acids. V was clipped by 3 bases and J by 5 bases; unmatched bases: 7. This CDR3 is CASSPPGTENNEQFF. The CDR3 DNA reads as TGTGCCAGCTCACCTCCCGGGACAGAGAACAATGAGCAGTTCTTC.